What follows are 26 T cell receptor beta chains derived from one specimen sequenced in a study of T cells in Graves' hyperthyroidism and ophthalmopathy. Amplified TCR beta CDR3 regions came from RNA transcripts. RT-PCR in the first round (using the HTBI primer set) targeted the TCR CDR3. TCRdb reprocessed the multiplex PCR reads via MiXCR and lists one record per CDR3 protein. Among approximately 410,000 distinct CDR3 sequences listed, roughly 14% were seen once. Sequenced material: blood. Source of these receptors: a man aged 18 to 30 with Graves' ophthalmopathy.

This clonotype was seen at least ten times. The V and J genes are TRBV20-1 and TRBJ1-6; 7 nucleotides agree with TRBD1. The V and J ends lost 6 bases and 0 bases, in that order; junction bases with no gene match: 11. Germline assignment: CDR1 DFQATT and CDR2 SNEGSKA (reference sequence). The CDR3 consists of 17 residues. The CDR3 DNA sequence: TGCAGTGCAACTAGACAGGGTCCAAGCTCCTATAATTCACCCCTCCACTTT. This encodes CSATRQGPSSYNSPLHF.

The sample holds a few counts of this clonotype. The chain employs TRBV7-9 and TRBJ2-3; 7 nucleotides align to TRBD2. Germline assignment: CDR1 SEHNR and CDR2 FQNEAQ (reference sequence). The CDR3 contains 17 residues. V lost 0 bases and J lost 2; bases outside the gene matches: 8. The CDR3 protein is CASSLAQASGTTDTQYF. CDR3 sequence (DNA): TGTGCCAGCAGCTTAGCGCAGGCTAGCGGTACCACAGATACGCAGTATTTT. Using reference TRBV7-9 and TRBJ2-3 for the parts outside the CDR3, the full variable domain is DTGVSQNPRHKITKRGQNVTFRCDPISEHNRLYWYRQTLGQGPEFLTYFQNEAQLEKSRLLSDRFSAERPKGSFSTLEIQRTEQGDSAMYLCASSLAQASGTTDTQYFGPGTRLTVL.

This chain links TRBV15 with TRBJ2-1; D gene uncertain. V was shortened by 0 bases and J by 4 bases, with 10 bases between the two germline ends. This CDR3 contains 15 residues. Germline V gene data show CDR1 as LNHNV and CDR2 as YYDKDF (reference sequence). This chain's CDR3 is CATSRDLGVYNEQFF. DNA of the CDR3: TGTGCCACCAGCAGAGATCTAGGTGTATACAATGAGCAGTTCTTC.

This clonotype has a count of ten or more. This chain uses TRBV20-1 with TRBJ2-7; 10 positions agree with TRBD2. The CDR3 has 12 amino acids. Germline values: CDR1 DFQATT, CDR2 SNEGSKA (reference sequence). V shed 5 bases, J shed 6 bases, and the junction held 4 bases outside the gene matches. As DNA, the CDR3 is TGCAGTGCTCTAGCGGGAGTCCGCGAGCAGTACTTC. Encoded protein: CSALAGVREQYF.

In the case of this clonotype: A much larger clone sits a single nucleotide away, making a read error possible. The chain's CDR3 is CASSSAGGAYNEQYF. CDR3 nucleotides: TGTGCCAGCAGCTCAGCGGGAGGAGCCTACAATGAGCAGTACTTC. J is TRBJ2-1 and V is TRBV5-4, with 9 positions matching TRBD2. Gene TRBJ2-7 matches the end of the DNA better, so the J call may be wrong. Germline V gene lookup returns CDR1 SGHNT and CDR2 YYREEE (reference sequence). The CDR3 is 15 amino acids.

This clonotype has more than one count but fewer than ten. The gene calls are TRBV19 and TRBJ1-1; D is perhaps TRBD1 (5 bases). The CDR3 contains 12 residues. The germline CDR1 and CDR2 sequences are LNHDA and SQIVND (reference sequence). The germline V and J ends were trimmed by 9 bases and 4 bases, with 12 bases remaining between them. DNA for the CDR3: TGTGCCAGCATTTCAGGGTTCACTGAAGCTTTCTTT. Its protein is CASISGFTEAFF.

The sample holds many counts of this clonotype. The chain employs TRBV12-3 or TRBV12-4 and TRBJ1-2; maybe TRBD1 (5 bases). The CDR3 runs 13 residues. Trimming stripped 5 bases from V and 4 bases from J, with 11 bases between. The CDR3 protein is CASSPTGIYGYTF. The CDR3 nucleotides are TGTGCCAGCAGTCCAACAGGAATCTATGGCTACACCTTC.

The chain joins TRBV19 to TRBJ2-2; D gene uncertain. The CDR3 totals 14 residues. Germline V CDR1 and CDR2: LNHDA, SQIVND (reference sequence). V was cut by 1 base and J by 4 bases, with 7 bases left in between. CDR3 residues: CASSIVGPTGELFF. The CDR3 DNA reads TGTGCCAGTAGTATAGTAGGCCCCACCGGGGAGCTGTTTTTT.

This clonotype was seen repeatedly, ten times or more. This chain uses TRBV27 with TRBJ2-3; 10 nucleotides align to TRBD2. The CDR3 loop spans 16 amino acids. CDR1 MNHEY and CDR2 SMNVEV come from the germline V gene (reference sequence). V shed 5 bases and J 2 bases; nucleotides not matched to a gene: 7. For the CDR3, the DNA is TGTGCCAGCAGTCCCCGACTAGCGGGTTCCACAGATACGCAGTATTTT. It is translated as CASSPRLAGSTDTQYF.

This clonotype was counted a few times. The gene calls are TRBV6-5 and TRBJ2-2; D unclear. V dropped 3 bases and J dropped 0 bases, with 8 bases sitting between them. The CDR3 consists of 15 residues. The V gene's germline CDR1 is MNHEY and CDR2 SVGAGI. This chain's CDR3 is CASSYRWANTGELFF. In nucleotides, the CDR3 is TGTGCCAGCAGTTATCGCTGGGCGAACACCGGGGAGCTGTTTTTT.

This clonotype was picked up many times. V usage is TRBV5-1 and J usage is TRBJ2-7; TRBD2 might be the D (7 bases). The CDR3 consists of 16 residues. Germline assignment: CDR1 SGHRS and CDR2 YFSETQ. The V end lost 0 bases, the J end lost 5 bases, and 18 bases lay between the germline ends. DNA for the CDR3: TGCGCCAGCAGCTTGGCCGTGGCGGGGGCTGTGGACGAGCAGTACTTC. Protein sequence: CASSLAVAGAVDEQYF.

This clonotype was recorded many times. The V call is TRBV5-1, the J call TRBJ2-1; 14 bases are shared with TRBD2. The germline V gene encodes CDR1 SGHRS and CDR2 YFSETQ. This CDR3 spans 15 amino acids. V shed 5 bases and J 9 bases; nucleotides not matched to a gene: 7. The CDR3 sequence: CASRGGLAGEIEQFF. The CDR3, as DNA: TGCGCCAGCAGAGGGGGACTAGCGGGAGAGATTGAGCAGTTCTTC.

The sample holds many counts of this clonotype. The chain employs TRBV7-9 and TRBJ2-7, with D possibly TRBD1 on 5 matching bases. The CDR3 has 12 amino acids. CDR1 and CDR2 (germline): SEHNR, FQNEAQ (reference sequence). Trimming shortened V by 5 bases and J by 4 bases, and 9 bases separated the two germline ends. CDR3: CASSLRGYEQYF. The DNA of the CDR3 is TGTGCCAGCAGCCTAAGGGGATACGAGCAGTACTTC.

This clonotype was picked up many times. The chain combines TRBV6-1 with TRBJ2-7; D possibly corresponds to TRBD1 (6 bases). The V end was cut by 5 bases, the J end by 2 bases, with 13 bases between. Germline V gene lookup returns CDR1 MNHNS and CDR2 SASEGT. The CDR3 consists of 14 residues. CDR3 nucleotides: TGTGCCAGCAGTTACGACGCAGGGGCCTACGAGCAGTACTTC. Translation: CASSYDAGAYEQYF.

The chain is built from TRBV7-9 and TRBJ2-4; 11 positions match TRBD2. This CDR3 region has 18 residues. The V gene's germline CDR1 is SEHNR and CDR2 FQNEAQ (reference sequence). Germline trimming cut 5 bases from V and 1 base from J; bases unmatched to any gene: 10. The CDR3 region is CASSPGTSGSLAKNIQYF. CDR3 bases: TGTGCCAGCAGCCCCGGTACTAGCGGGAGTCTGGCCAAAAACATTCAGTACTTC.

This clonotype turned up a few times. CDR3 in amino acids: CASSGGQNTGELFF. In DNA, the CDR3 is TGTGCCAGCAGCGGGGGACAGAACACCGGGGAGCTGTTTTTT. The chain couples TRBV7-3 to TRBJ2-2, with D perhaps TRBD1 (6 bases). Per germline, CDR1 SGHTA and CDR2 FQGTGA. Trimming removed 5 bases at V and 1 base at J, with 8 bases between. CDR3 length: 14 amino acids.

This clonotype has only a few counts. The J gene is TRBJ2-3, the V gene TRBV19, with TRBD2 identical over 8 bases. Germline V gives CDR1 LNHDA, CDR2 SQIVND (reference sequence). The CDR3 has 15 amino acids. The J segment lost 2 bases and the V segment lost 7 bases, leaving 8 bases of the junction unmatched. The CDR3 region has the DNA TGTGCCAGTATAGGGCGGGAGGACTTCACAGATACGCAGTATTTT. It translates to CASIGREDFTDTQYF.

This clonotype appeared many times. The CDR3 reads CASSTGQGYEQFF. For the CDR3, the DNA is TGTGCCAGCAGCACGGGACAGGGTTATGAGCAGTTCTTC. The gene calls are TRBV6-4 and TRBJ2-1; 9 bases line up with TRBD1. V shed 6 bases, J shed 8 bases, and the junction held 5 bases outside the gene matches. Germline assignment: CDR1 MRHNA and CDR2 SNTAGT. This CDR3 comprises 13 residues.

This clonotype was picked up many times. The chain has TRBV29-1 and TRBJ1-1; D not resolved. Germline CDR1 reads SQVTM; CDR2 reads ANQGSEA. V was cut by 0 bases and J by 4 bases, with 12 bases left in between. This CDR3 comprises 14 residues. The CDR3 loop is CSVEDETRSTEAFF. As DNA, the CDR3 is TGCAGCGTTGAAGACGAGACGAGGAGCACTGAAGCTTTCTTT.

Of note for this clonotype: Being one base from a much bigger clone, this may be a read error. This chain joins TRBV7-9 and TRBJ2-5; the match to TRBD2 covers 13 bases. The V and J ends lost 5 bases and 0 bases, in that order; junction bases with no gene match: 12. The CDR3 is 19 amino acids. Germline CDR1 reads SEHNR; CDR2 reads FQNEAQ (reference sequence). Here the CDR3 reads CASSPGQGLAGIYQETQYF. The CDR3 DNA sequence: TGTGCCAGCAGCCCCGGACAGGGACTAGCGGGAATATACCAAGAGACCCAGTACTTC. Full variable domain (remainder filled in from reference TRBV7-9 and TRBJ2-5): DTGVSQNPRHKITKRGQNVTFRCDPISEHNRLYWYRQTLGQGPEFLTYFQNEAQLEKSRLLSDRFSAERPKGSFSTLEIQRTEQGDSAMYLCASSPGQGLAGIYQETQYFGPGTRLLVL.

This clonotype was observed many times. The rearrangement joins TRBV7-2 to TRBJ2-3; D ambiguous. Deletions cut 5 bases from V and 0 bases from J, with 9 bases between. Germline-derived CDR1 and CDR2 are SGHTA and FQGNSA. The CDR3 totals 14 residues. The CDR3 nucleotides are TGTGCCAGCAGCCCAAGTACTAGCACAGATACGCAGTATTTT. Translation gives CASSPSTSTDTQYF.

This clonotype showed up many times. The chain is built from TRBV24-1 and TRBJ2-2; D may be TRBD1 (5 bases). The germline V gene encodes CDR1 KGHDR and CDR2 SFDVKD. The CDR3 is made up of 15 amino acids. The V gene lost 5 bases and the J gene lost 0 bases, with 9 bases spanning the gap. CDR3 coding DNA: TGTGCCACCAGTGGTTACAGGACGAACACCGGGGAGCTGTTTTTT. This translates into CATSGYRTNTGELFF.

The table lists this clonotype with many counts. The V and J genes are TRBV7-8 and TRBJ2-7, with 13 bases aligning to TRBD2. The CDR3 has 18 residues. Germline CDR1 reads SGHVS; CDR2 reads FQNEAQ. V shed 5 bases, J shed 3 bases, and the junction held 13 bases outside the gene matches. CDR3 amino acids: CASSRRGLAGESIYEQYF. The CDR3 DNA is TGTGCCAGCAGCCGCAGAGGACTAGCGGGAGAAAGTATCTACGAGCAGTACTTC.

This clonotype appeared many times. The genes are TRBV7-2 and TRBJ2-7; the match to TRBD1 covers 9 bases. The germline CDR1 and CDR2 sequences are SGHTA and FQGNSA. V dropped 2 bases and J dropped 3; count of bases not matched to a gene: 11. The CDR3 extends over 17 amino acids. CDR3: CASSLRLGTGTLYEQYF. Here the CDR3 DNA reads TGTGCCAGCAGCTTACGCCTGGGGACAGGGACTCTCTACGAGCAGTACTTC.

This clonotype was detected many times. DNA of the CDR3: TGTGCCAGCACCCTGGAGGGGTCCTACAATGAGCAGTTCTTC. This gives the protein CASTLEGSYNEQFF. The gene calls are TRBV6-1 and TRBJ2-1; D might be TRBD2 (6 bases). The germline V and J ends were trimmed by 7 bases and 1 base, with 11 bases remaining between them. Per germline, CDR1 MNHNS and CDR2 SASEGT. The CDR3 covers 14 residues.

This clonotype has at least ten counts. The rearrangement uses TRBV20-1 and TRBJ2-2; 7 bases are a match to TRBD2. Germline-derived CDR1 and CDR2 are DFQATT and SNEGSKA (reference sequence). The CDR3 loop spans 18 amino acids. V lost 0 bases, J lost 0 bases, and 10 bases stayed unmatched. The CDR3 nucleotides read TGCAGTGCTAGAGATCGCGGGACCGGGACTACGAACACCGGGGAGCTGTTTTTT. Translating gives CSARDRGTGTTNTGELFF.